This entry concerns a single T cell receptor (beta chain). Its antigen remains undetermined. Mismatch with germline at one junction end may stem from a read error. Profiling of TCR beta VDJ combinations and CDR3 sequences used genomic DNA as the template. An Illumina HiSeq 2000 was the platform used for TCR repertoire sequencing. Concerning the study's data processing: TRBV/TRBJ rearrangement plots, CDR3 size and DJ length profiles, and Simpson's diversity index were used to assess repertoires. The immunodominant clone was defined as the most abundant DNA sequence in deep sequencing data. CDR3 amino acid sequences were checked for sharing across subjects and were also compared against the VDJdb database and published repertoires. TCRdb passed the public sequencing reads through fastp at Q25 and MiXCR, retaining productive beta sequences. Records with the same CDR3 protein are collapsed into one entry carrying the most frequent genes and DNA. The V and J calls follow TCRdb's processing rather than the paper's. This sample is represented by roughly 420,000 distinct CDR3 sequences; about 70% of them were singletons. The ten largest clonotypes hold 4% of the sample.

This sample was included in a study of CD8+CD57+ T cells in acquired aplastic anemia (dated by TCRdb to between 2017 and 2018). At the level of the whole study: On average, sorted CD4+ and CD8+ cells yielded 3.2 ug of extracted DNA, with a range of about 0.19 to 30 ug. For healthy donor samples, the average read count was about 10 million for CD4+ cells and around 12 million for CD8+ cells.

The study deep-sequenced TCR repertoires of sorted CD4+ and CD8+ blood T cells from severe aplastic anemia patients and healthy subjects. Ficoll-Paque density gradient centrifugation was used to isolate peripheral blood mononuclear cells. Before DNA extraction, CD4+ and CD8+ T cells were sorted by FACS or by magnetic beads. The study at large found these results: CD8+ Simpson's diversity did not differ significantly between patients and healthy controls (P=0.060). Roughly 30 CD8+ CDR3 sequences were shared between patients and controls but appeared highly expressed in patients and within their immunodominant clones.

Taken from cysteine to phenylalanine, the CDR3 has 14 residues. CDR3 DNA only is kept here, 42 bases in frame from base 1. The germline V gene provides CDR1 SGHTA and CDR2 FQGNSA. Recombination joined TRBV7-2 with TRBJ1-6; the D segment cannot be called with confidence. This receptor was taken from a human donor in good health, serving as a control. What was sequenced was sorted CD4+, CD8+, or CD8+CD57+ T cells (not recorded which) from PBMCs. In nucleotide form, the sequence is TGCGCCAGCAGACCAGACATATATAATTCACCCGTTCACTTT. Translated, it reads CASRPDIYNSPVHF.